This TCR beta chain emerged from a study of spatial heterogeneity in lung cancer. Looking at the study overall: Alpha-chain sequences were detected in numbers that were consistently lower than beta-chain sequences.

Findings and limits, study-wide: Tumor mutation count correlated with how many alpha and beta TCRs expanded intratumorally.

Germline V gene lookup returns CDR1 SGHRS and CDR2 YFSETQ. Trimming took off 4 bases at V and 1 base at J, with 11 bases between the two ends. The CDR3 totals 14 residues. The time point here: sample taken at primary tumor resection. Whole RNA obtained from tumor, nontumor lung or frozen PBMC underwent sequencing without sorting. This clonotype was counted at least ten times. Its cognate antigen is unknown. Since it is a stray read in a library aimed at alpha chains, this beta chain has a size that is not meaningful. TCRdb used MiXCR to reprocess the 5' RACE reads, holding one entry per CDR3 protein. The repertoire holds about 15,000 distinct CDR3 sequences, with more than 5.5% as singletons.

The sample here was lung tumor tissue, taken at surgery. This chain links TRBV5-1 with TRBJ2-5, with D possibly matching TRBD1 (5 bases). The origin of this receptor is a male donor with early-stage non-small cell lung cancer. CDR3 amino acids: CASSRDSSQETQYF. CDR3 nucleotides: TGCGCCAGCAGCCGCGACAGCAGCCAAGAGACCCAGTACTTC.